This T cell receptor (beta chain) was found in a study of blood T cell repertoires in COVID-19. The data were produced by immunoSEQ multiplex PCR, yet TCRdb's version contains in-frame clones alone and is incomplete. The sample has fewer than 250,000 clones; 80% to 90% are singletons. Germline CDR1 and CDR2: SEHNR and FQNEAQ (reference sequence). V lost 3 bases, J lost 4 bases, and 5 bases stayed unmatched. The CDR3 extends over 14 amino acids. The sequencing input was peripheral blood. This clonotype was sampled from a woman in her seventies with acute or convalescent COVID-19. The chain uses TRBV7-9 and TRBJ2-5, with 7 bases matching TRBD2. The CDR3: CASSFRGGSETQYF. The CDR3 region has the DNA TGTGCCAGCAGCTTTAGGGGAGGGTCAGAGACCCAGTACTTC.